The sequence of this TCR beta chain was determined in a study of blood T cell repertoires in COVID-19. Across the study: Acute-phase and convalescent COVID-19 samples originated in the United States, Italy and Spain. T cells, B-cell-depleted T cells, or PBMCs provided the cDNA or gDNA that served as material.

Original processing notes: Reference gene primer amplification in the assay estimated nucleated cell counts. Only in-frame clones appear in the TCRdb table, and some are missing; sequencing was by immunoSEQ multiplex PCR. D and trimming were read from the DNA, whereas the V and J calls and clone size are those reported in that table. Among 90,000 to 150,000 clones listed, approximately 87% were seen once. This CDR3 region has 11 residues. The V and J ends lost 6 bases and 6 bases respectively, with 5 bases between them. Per the germline V gene, CDR1 is SNHLY and CDR2 is FYNNEI. This receptor was obtained from a man in his 70s who had recovered from COVID-19. The sequenced material came from peripheral blood. The J gene is TRBJ2-2, the V gene TRBV2, with no clear D. CDR3 protein: CASRYAGELFF. CDR3 in DNA: TGTGCCAGCAGATATGCCGGGGAGCTGTTTTTT.